A selection of T cell receptor beta chains follows, all from one sample in a study of blood T cells in healthy people across ages. TCRdb reanalysed the 5' RACE reads using MiXCR and keeps one entry per CDR3 protein. This table has 710,000 or so distinct CDR3 sequences, about 20% appearing once. Sequencing was performed on blood. Receptors were obtained from a man between 65 and 85 years old in good health. Both conserved end residues are part of each CDR3. D genes are given only for firm matches. Clone size is shown for a subset of rows, as once, few, many or a class of expanded clone.

j_gene,v_gene,abundance,d_gene,CDR3nt,CDR3aa
TRBJ1-2,TRBV5-1,.,TRBD1,TGCGCCAGCAGCGAGAGGACAGGGGGCAGCTATGGCTACACCTTC,CASSERTGGSYGYTF
TRBJ1-4,TRBV29-1,few,TRBD1,TGCAGCGTTGGGGACAGAGTTAATGAAAAACTGTTTTTT,CSVGDRVNEKLFF
TRBJ1-2,TRBV7-2,once,.,TGTGCCAGCAGCTCCCCGGGGGCTAACTATGGCTACACCTTC,CASSSPGANYGYTF
TRBJ1-4,TRBV5-1,few,.,TGCGCCAGCCGAAGGGGGGAGAATGAAAAACTGTTTTTT,CASRRGENEKLFF
TRBJ1-4,TRBV6-6,.,.,TGTGCCAGCAGTTTCCCGGGGGCGGCAGAAAAACTGTTTTTT,CASSFPGAAEKLFF
TRBJ1-4,TRBV21-1,.,.,TGTGCCAGCAGCAAAGGGTGGTGGCAGATGGGCTTATCTGAAAAACTGTTTTTT,CASSKGWWQMGLSEKLFF
TRBJ2-7,TRBV14,few,.,TGTGCCAGCAGCCAAGATACCGGGACACTCGCCTACGAGCAGTACTTC,CASSQDTGTLAYEQYF
TRBJ1-4,TRBV18,.,.,TGTGCCAGCTCACGTAGGGTACCTGGCGCAACTAATGAAAAACTGTTTTTT,CASSRRVPGATNEKLFF
TRBJ2-3,TRBV12-3/TRBV12-4,few,TRBD2,TGTGCCAGCAGCTACCAGCGGGGGGCCTATACAGATACGCAGTATTTT,CASSYQRGAYTDTQYF
TRBJ2-5,TRBV30,.,TRBD1,TGTGCCTGGAGCGTCAACTATCTCTCGGACAGGATTACCCAGAACTTC,CAWSVNYLSDRITQNF
TRBJ2-3,TRBV6-5,few,.,TGTGCCAGCAGCCCTGGGCGGGGCCTTGGCGATACGCAGTATTTT,CASSPGRGLGDTQYF
TRBJ1-1,TRBV5-3,.,.,TGTGCCAGAAGCTTGGCGTCCTGGGGGCGCGGGACTGAAGCTTTCTTT,CARSLASWGRGTEAFF
TRBJ2-3,TRBV6-1,many,.,TGTGCCAGCAGTGGTTTAGCGAGCACAGATACGCAGTATTTT,CASSGLASTDTQYF